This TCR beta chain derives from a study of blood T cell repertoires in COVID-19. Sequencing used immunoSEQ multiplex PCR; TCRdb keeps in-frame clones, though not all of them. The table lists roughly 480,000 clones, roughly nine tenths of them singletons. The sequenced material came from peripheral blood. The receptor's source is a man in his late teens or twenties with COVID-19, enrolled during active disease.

Written as DNA, the CDR3 is TGTGCCAGTAGTCCATGGACAGGGGGACACACTGAAGCTTTCTTT. Translating gives CASSPWTGGHTEAFF. The chain joins TRBV19 to TRBJ1-1; 10 nucleotides agree with TRBD1. Trimming removed 5 bases from V and 3 bases from J; junction bases left unmatched: 6. The CDR3 spans 15 residues. CDR1 is LNHDA and CDR2 is SQIVND in the germline V gene (reference sequence).